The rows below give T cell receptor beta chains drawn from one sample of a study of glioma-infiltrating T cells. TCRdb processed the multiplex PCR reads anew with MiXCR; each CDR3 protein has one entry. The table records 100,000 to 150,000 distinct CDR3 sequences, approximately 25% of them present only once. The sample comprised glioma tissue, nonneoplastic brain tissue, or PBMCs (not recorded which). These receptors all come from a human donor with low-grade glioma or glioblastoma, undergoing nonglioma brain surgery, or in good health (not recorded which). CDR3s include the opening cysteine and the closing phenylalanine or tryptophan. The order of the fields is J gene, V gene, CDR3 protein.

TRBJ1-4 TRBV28 CASSRDRIREKLFF
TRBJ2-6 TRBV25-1 CATQGGSGANVLTF
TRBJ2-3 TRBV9 CASSSPRVDTQYF
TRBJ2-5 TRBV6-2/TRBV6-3 CASSYNSRRTLEETQYF
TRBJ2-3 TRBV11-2 CASSLDLASGTDTQYF
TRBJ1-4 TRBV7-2 CASSLSGGKEKLFF
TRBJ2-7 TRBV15 CATSRDLAGGAYEQYF
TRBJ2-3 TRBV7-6 CASSLVITDTQYF
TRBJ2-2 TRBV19 CASSVRDVGELFF
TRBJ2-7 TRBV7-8 CASSLDHIREFTYEQYF
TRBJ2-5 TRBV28 CASSLPGTDEETQYF
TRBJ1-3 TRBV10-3 CAITDSLTSSGNTIYF
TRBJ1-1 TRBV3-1 CASSQAGVTEAFF
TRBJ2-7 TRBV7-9 CASSLRGRPTGEQYF
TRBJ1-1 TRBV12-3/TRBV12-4 CASSTSRGRTEAFF
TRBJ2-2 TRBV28 CAGKTSGRILGDTGELFF
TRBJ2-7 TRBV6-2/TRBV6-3 CASSPISGSIYEQYF
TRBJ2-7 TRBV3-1 CASSVKWHFF
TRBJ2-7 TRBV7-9 CASSLAAGVHEQYF
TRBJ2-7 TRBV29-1 CSVEGEGAGYEQYF
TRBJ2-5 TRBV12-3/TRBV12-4 CASSELAGGQETQYF
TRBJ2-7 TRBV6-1 CASKIADSYEQYF
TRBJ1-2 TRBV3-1 CASSSVQESYGYTF